This is a list of T cell receptor beta chains from one sample in a study of Ad26.COV2.S vaccination and SARS-CoV-2 variants. The method was immunoSEQ multiplex PCR; TCRdb's version includes in-frame clones alone and lacks a portion of them. The table has 400,000 to 450,000 clones, roughly 90% seen once. The sequences come from peripheral blood, collected in a trial of Ad26.COV2.S vaccine versus placebo. The receptor set was obtained from a person between 18 and 60 years old who received the Ad26.COV2.S COVID-19 vaccine or a placebo. Each CDR3 is given with its conserved first and last residue. A D gene is named only where the DNA matches it firmly. Some rows mark clone size as missing; the rest say once, few, many or name a class of expanded clone.

>.|TRBJ1-1|TRBV27|.
CASSPRQDSRGTEAFF
TGTGCCAGCAGCCCTAGACAGGACTCACGGGGGACTGAAGCTTTCTTT
>few|TRBJ1-2|TRBV19|.
CASSMAHRTEYGYTF
TGTGCCAGTAGTATGGCCCATCGGACAGAATATGGCTACACCTTC
>.|TRBJ1-1|TRBV29-1|.
CSVDQGKAEAFF
TGCAGCGTTGATCAGGGTAAAGCTGAAGCTTTCTTT
>.|TRBJ1-1|TRBV18|TRBD1
CASSPPGTGVLNTEAFF
TGTGCCAGCTCACCGCCCGGGACAGGCGTTCTGAACACTGAAGCTTTCTTT
>.|TRBJ2-7|TRBV4-1|.
CASSQDKAPPSSYEQYF
TGCGCCAGCAGCCAAGATAAGGCGCCTCCGAGCTCCTACGAGCAGTACTTC
>.|TRBJ1-1|TRBV21-1|.
CASPAVNTEAFF
TGTGCCAGCCCGGCCGTGAACACTGAAGCTTTCTTT
>.|TRBJ1-3|TRBV29-1|.
CSVEGEAGNTIYF
TGCAGCGTTGAGGGTGAGGCTGGAAACACCATATATTTT
>.|TRBJ2-7|TRBV18|TRBD1
CASSPQGADYEQYF
TGTGCCAGCTCCCCACAGGGGGCGGACTACGAGCAGTACTTC
>.|TRBJ2-5|TRBV24-1|TRBD1
CATSDPRTGGGETQYF
TGTGCCACCAGTGATCCCCGGACAGGGGGCGGGGAGACCCAGTACTTC
>.|TRBJ2-5|TRBV5-5|.
CASSLGTKGRGETQYF
TGTGCCAGCAGCTTGGGGACGAAAGGACGGGGAGAGACCCAGTACTTC
>.|TRBJ1-1|TRBV4-3|.
CASSQGPYAEAFF
TGCGCCAGCAGCCAAGGTCCATATGCCGAAGCTTTCTTT
>.|TRBJ2-3|TRBV7-2|TRBD2
CASSLRTSSDTQYF
TGTGCCAGCAGCCTCCGGACTAGCAGTGATACGCAGTATTTT
>.|TRBJ1-1|TRBV7-9|.
CASSHENTEAFF
TGTGCCAGCAGCCATGAGAACACTGAAGCTTTCTTT
>.|TRBJ2-6|TRBV5-4|TRBD1
CASSLVQGARGANVLTF
TGTGCCAGCAGCTTGGTACAGGGGGCGCGCGGGGCCAACGTCCTGACTTTC